This is a list of T cell receptor beta chains from one sample in a study of blood T cell repertoires in COVID-19. Libraries were prepared by immunoSEQ multiplex PCR; TCRdb keeps only in-frame clonotypes and omits some of them. The data contain under 200,000 clones, about 90% of them singletons. The sequenced sample consisted of peripheral blood. Receptors originate from a man younger than 35 with active or convalescent COVID-19. Each CDR3 is given with its conserved first and last residue. D genes are given only for firm matches. Rows may omit the clone size; those that give it use once, few, many or a size class.

TRBV7-2	TRBJ1-2	.	.	TGTGCCAGCAGCTTAGAATTGAGGGGCTACACCTTC	CASSLELRGYTF
TRBV11-2	TRBJ1-3	.	.	TGTGCCAGCAGCCTCCTAGCACTCTCTGGAAACACCATATATTTT	CASSLLALSGNTIYF
TRBV12-3/TRBV12-4	TRBJ1-2	.	.	TGTGCCAGCAGTTTCGGTAGTAACTATGGCTACACCTTC	CASSFGSNYGYTF
TRBV13	TRBJ2-1	.	.	TGTGCCAGCAGCGGCGGGACTTCAGTTGGATCCTACAATGAGCAGTTCTTC	CASSGGTSVGSYNEQFF
TRBV21-1	TRBJ1-1	.	.	TGTGCCAGCAGCAAAGCTCAGGACAGGGTGGTGAACACTGAAGCTTTCTTT	CASSKAQDRVVNTEAFF
TRBV5-4	TRBJ2-5	.	.	TGTGCCAGCAGCTTGGTCGGAGAAGAGACCCAGTACTTC	CASSLVGEETQYF
TRBV3-1/TRBV3-2	TRBJ1-2	TRBD1	.	TGTGCCAGCAGCCAAGGTTCCAGGGGGAAGGATGGCTACACCTTC	CASSQGSRGKDGYTF
TRBV7-9	TRBJ2-1	.	.	TGTGCCAGCAGCTTAGCGGGGCCTTCCAATGAGCAGTTCTTC	CASSLAGPSNEQFF
TRBV12-3/TRBV12-4	TRBJ1-1	.	.	TGTGCCAGCAGTCCCGACTCCAGCACTGAAGCTTTCTTT	CASSPDSSTEAFF
TRBV7-8	TRBJ1-5	.	.	TGTGCCAGCAGCTTAGCCTCCCAGGCCAATCAGCCCCAGCATTTT	CASSLASQANQPQHF
TRBV6-2/TRBV6-3	TRBJ2-2	.	.	TGTGCCAGCAGTTACGGTCCGGGGGCGAACACCGGGGAGCTGTTTTTT	CASSYGPGANTGELFF
TRBV5-4	TRBJ1-2	.	.	TGTGCCAGCAGCTTCGTGGAGCGTGGGGGCTACACCTTC	CASSFVERGGYTF
TRBV5-1	TRBJ2-3	TRBD2	.	TGCGCCAGCAGCTTGGGACTAGCGGGAGTACGCACAGATACGCAGTATTTT	CASSLGLAGVRTDTQYF
TRBV5-1	TRBJ2-1	TRBD2	.	TGCGCCAGCGGGGCGGGAGGGCCATACAATGAGCAGTTCTTC	CASGAGGPYNEQFF
TRBV11-2	TRBJ2-3	.	once	TGTGCCAGCAGCTTAAGAAGCGTTCACGATACGCAGTATTTT	CASSLRSVHDTQYF
TRBV2	TRBJ2-1	TRBD1	few	TGTGCCAGCAGTCCGGGACAGCGACAGGTAGGGCAGTTCTTC	CASSPGQRQVGQFF
TRBV3-1/TRBV3-2	TRBJ2-3	TRBD2	.	TGTGCCAGCAGCCCCTGGACTAGCGGGGGCAGGGATACGCAGTATTTT	CASSPWTSGGRDTQYF
TRBV7-8	TRBJ1-5	.	.	TGTGCCAGCAGCTTCAGGGGTGAACAGCCCCAGCATTTT	CASSFRGEQPQHF
TRBV19	TRBJ2-6	.	.	TGTGCCAGTAAGAGGACACGTGACTCTGGGGCCAACGTCCTGACTTTC	CASKRTRDSGANVLTF
TRBV5-6	TRBJ1-2	.	.	TGTGCCAGCAGCCTCAACAGGGCCCGAGGCTACACCTTC	CASSLNRARGYTF
TRBV9	TRBJ2-1	.	.	TGTGCCAGCAGCGTAGAGACAGGTAATTCGATGGTGTTCTTC	CASSVETGNSMVFF
TRBV7-6	TRBJ2-1	TRBD2	few	TGTGCCAGCAGCTTAAGCGGGGGGCTTCAGGACAATGAGCAGTTCTTC	CASSLSGGLQDNEQFF
TRBV6-5	TRBJ2-7	.	.	TGTGCCAGCACCTTAGACAGCTACGAGCAGTACTTC	CASTLDSYEQYF
TRBV11-3	TRBJ2-2	TRBD2	.	TGTGCCAGCAGCCTGGGGAGGGGCGGGGAGCTGTTTTTT	CASSLGRGGELFF
TRBV30	TRBJ2-1	TRBD2	.	TGTGCCGGCCAGCGGGAGGCGTACAATGAGCAGTTCTTC	CAGQREAYNEQFF
TRBV3-1/TRBV3-2	TRBJ2-3	TRBD2	.	TGTGCCAGCAGCCGCCGAGCGGGAGTAAGATCAAGCACAGATACGCAGTATTTT	CASSRRAGVRSSTDTQYF
TRBV3-1/TRBV3-2	TRBJ2-7	.	.	TGTGCCAGCAGCCAGACGACAGGAGCCAACTCCTACGAGCAGTACTTC	CASSQTTGANSYEQYF
TRBV6-2/TRBV6-3	TRBJ2-7	TRBD1	.	TGTGCCAGCAGTTTTTTAGGGGGCTCAACATACGAGCAGTACTTC	CASSFLGGSTYEQYF
TRBV9	TRBJ2-1	.	.	TGTGCCAGCGGTTGGGGGCATGAGCAGTTCTTC	CASGWGHEQFF
TRBV2	TRBJ2-3	TRBD1	.	TGTGCCAGCAAAACCGACAGGGGGCGGACAGATACGCAGTATTTT	CASKTDRGRTDTQYF
TRBV24-1	TRBJ2-5	TRBD2	.	TGTGCCACCAGTCCTAGCGGGGGGGCTGGCGAGACCCAGTACTTC	CATSPSGGAGETQYF
TRBV9	TRBJ1-1	.	.	TGTGCCAGCAGCGTCGCAGGGGACACTGAAGCTTTCTTT	CASSVAGDTEAFF
TRBV30	TRBJ1-3	TRBD1	few	TGTGCCTGGAGTCCAACAGGGGACGGAAACACCATATATTTT	CAWSPTGDGNTIYF
TRBV11-2	TRBJ2-1	TRBD2	once	TGTGCCAGCAGCTTAGGCGGGAGCAAGAATGAGCAGTTCTTC	CASSLGGSKNEQFF
TRBV7-8	TRBJ2-3	.	.	TGTGCCAGCACCCTAGGGGGGGTAAACACAGATACGCAGTATTTT	CASTLGGVNTDTQYF
TRBV30	TRBJ1-2	.	.	TGTGCCTGGTATCTGCCAAGCAACTATGGCTACACCTTC	CAWYLPSNYGYTF
TRBV28	TRBJ2-1	.	.	TGTGCCAGCAGTTCGAGAATCAATGAGCAGTTCTTC	CASSSRINEQFF
TRBV14	TRBJ2-7	.	.	TGTGCCAGCAGCCTAGGACAGTTCTACGAGCAGTACTTC	CASSLGQFYEQYF
TRBV19	TRBJ1-1	.	.	TGTGCCAGTATTCGAACAGGAATGAACACTGAAGCTTTCTTT	CASIRTGMNTEAFF
TRBV15	TRBJ1-3	.	few	TGTGCCACCAGCAACCTCGAAGCAGGATCTGGAAACACCATATATTTT	CATSNLEAGSGNTIYF
TRBV30	TRBJ2-3	TRBD1	.	TGTGTACAGGGGGCCAGTAGCACAGATACGCAGTATTTT	CVQGASSTDTQYF
TRBV4-1	TRBJ2-5	.	.	TGCGCCAGCAGCCAAGAGAGGTCGACCCAGTACTTC	CASSQERSTQYF
TRBV10-3	TRBJ1-1	TRBD1	.	TGTGCCATCAGGGGGGACAGCCAAGTAACTGAAGCTTTCTTT	CAIRGDSQVTEAFF
TRBV6-5	TRBJ2-3	TRBD2	.	TGTGCCAGCGGGCGGGGGACAGATACGCAGTATTTT	CASGRGTDTQYF
TRBV19	TRBJ2-3	.	.	TGTGCCAGTAACCCCGCCGGGGTGCCCACAGATACGCAGTATTTT	CASNPAGVPTDTQYF
TRBV7-9	TRBJ2-5	.	.	TGTGCCAGCAGCTTTAACACAGGCAACCAAGAGACCCAGTACTTC	CASSFNTGNQETQYF
TRBV6-5	TRBJ1-5	TRBD1	once	TGTGCCACCTCAGGCAAAGGGGGCGTATTTCAGCCCCAGCATTTT	CATSGKGGVFQPQHF
TRBV12-3/TRBV12-4	TRBJ2-7	.	.	TGTGCCAGCAGTAGCGGTTCCTACGAGCAGTACTTC	CASSSGSYEQYF
TRBV7-9	TRBJ2-7	TRBD1	.	TGTGCCAGCAGCCGCCGGGACAGGGCCTACGAGCAGTACTTC	CASSRRDRAYEQYF
TRBV12-3/TRBV12-4	TRBJ1-2	.	few	TGTGCCAGCAGTATACAGGTCTTGGAGGGCTACACCTTC	CASSIQVLEGYTF
TRBV11-2	TRBJ1-2	.	.	TGTGCCAGCAGCTTAGCAGGGTTCGGCTATGGCTACACCTTC	CASSLAGFGYGYTF
TRBV7-2	TRBJ2-5	.	.	TGTGCCAGCAGCTTGCGGGCGACGGACCAAGAGACCCAGTACTTC	CASSLRATDQETQYF
TRBV6-1	TRBJ1-1	.	.	TGTGCCAGCAGTGAACACAGGGAGAACACTGAAGCTTTCTTT	CASSEHRENTEAFF
TRBV2	TRBJ1-1	TRBD1	.	TGTGCCAGCATTAGGGACAGGGGGCGGGTTGAAGCTTTCTTT	CASIRDRGRVEAFF
TRBV14	TRBJ2-1	TRBD2	.	TGTGCCAGCAGCCCCAAGACATCGGGAGGTTTCTGGGATGAGCAGTTCTTC	CASSPKTSGGFWDEQFF
TRBV4-1	TRBJ2-3	TRBD1	.	TGCGCCAGCAAGACAGGGGCCGGAGATACGCAGTATTTT	CASKTGAGDTQYF
TRBV29-1	TRBJ2-3	TRBD1	once	TGCAGCGCCGCGGACAGGCCCCGCACAGATACGCAGTATTTT	CSAADRPRTDTQYF
TRBV2	TRBJ2-1	.	few	TGTGCCAGCAGTCCCAACCGGGGCTCATCGGGGAGGGAGCAGTTCTTC	CASSPNRGSSGREQFF
TRBV19	TRBJ1-2	TRBD1	.	TGTGCCAGTAGTATTTACAGGGGGCAGAGGGGCTACACCTTC	CASSIYRGQRGYTF
TRBV6-5	TRBJ1-4	.	.	TGTGCCAGCAGGGGGGACATAGAAAAACTGTTTTTT	CASRGDIEKLFF